This T cell receptor (beta chain) comes out of a study of blood T cell repertoires in COVID-19. Study-level information: Material from acute and convalescent COVID-19 was sourced from the United States, Italy and Spain. PBMCs, B-cell-depleted T cells, or T cells provided the cDNA or gDNA that made up the material.

Original analysis: Estimated nucleated cell counts came from reference gene primer amplification. This table comes from immunoSEQ multiplex PCR, and its TCRdb copy is limited to in-frame clones, with some not included. Clone size and V and J calls were adopted from that table, with D and trimming inferred from the DNA. In the table there are approximately 92,000 clones, roughly 80% of which are singletons. The germline CDR1 and CDR2 sequences are SNHLY and FYNNEI. Trimming cost V 4 bases and J 7 bases; bases outside gene matches: 7. CDR3 length: 15 amino acids. The source material was peripheral blood. The J gene is TRBJ1-6, the V gene TRBV2; 7 bases match TRBD1. The sequence derives from a man in his forties or fifties who had recovered from COVID-19. CDR3 nucleotide sequence: TGTGCCAGCAGTGTCCGGACAGGCTCGAATTCACCCCTCCACTTT. Protein: CASSVRTGSNSPLHF.